This T cell receptor beta chain comes out of a study of graft-versus-host responses after intestinal transplantation. On the study more broadly: Once they had received anti-thymocyte globulin induction, all recipients took tacrolimus and steroids for approximately 3 years. Study-wide points: In recipient marrow, GvH clones were found, and some appeared first in ileum or blood. Allografts of patients with graft-donor T cell macrochimerism showed high graft-versus-host to host-versus-graft clone ratios.

The CDR3 is 16 residues long. J was trimmed by 1 base and V by 2 bases; bases with no gene match: 3. Germline CDR1 MNHNY, CDR2 SVGAGI (reference sequence). The table came from immunoSEQ multiplex PCR; TCRdb's copy has only in-frame clones and leaves some out. The table has tens of thousands of clones, about 81% seen once. This clone appeared once. The antigen remains undetermined. The chain links TRBV6-6 to TRBJ1-5, with 9 nucleotides matching TRBD1. Specimen: unstimulated CD4+ T cells sorted from spleen or lymph node cells, collected before intestinal transplant. The TCR was taken from a human donor who received an intestinal transplant. The CDR3 loop reads CASSYPGQGSNQPQHF. CDR3 nucleotide sequence: TGTGCCAGCAGTTACCCGGGACAGGGAAGCAATCAGCCCCAGCATTTT.